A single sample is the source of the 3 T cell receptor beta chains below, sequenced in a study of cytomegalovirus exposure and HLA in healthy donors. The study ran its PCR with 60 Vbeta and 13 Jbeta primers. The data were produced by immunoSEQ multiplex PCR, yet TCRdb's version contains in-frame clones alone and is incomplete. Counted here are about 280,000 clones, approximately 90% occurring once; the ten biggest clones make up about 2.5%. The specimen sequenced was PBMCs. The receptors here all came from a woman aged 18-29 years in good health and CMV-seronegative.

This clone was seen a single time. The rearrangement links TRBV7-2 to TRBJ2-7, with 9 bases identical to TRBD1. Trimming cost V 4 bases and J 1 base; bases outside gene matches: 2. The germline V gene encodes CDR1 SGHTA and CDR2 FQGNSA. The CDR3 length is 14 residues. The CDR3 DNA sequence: TGTGCCAGCAGCTCGGGACAGGGTTCCTACGAGCAGTACTTC. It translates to CASSSGQGSYEQYF.

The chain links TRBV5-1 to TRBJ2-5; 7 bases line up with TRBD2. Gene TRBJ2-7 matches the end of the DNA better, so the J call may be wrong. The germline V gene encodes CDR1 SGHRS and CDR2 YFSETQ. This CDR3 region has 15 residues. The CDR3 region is CASSLGGGLTYEQYF. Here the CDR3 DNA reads TGCGCCAGCAGCTTGGGGGGGGGACTGACGTACGAGCAGTACTTC.

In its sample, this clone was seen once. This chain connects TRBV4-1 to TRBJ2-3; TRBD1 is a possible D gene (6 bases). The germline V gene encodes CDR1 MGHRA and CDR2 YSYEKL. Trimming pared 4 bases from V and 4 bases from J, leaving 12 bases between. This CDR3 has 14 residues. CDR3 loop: CASSLVQGADTQYF. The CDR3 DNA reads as TGCGCCAGCAGCCTAGTACAGGGAGCAGATACGCAGTATTTT.